This record concerns one T cell receptor (beta chain) sequence. This clonotype was recorded a few times. Its antigen remains undetermined. Per-base qualities were not stored, and no clone one base away is much larger. Libraries came from 5' RACE. Sequencing was performed on an Illumina HiSeq 2000. A universal primer binding site was introduced by template switching, and a unique molecular identifier was present in the final cDNA, enabling accurate counting of TCR cDNA molecules. First-strand cDNA for TCR alpha and beta chains was synthesized from specific primers in the conserved constant-segment region. Each cDNA library was double barcoded, with a SMART-Mk sample barcode plus Illumina barcodes, to control for contamination. TruSeq adapter sequences and Illumina sample barcodes were added in two successive PCR steps. Sequencing of the TCR alpha and beta cDNA libraries was done on the Illumina HiSeq platform using custom primers. On the authors' methods: MiGEC processed the raw reads to extract unique molecular identifiers, while MiXCR was used to determine the CDR3 positions. Recombination models were inferred per individual with the repgenHMM and IGoR tools using an EM algorithm. Shared clonotypes were analyzed with the tcR package in R, and sharing was normalized by the product of cloneset sizes. To study raw recombination without the effects of thymic and clonal selection, out-of-frame nonproductive sequences were analyzed. The raw public data were reprocessed by TCRdb itself: fastp quality trimming at Q25, MiXCR clonotype calling, in-frame beta chains only. Rows matching on CDR3 protein sequence are summarized as one entry with the most common DNA and genes. The V and J calls reflect TCRdb's pipeline rather than the authors' work. The sample table shows 400,000 to 650,000 distinct CDR3 sequences, and 22% are seen once. The ten top clones hold about 0.91% of the sample.

Only healthy Caucasian donors were included. The twin cohort consisted of three pairs of female monozygotic twins, all aged about 18 to 29 years. CD4+ and CD8+ T cell populations were isolated with positive isolation kits from Invitrogen. This specimen comes from a study of identical twins (dated by TCRdb to about 2016). Turning to the overall study: The study deep-sequenced TCR alpha and beta repertoires from monozygotic twins, unrelated adults of various ages and cord blood to test whether fetal clonotypes persist. Replicate twin experiments were performed at different times using different library preparation protocols to rule out contamination.

V loses 6 bases, J loses 8 bases, and the germline ends lie 20 bases apart. CDR1 is given as MNHNY and CDR2 as SVGAGI, both from the germline V gene (reference sequence). From cysteine to phenylalanine, the CDR3 is 15 amino acids long. The only DNA kept is the CDR3, 45 bases in frame from the first base. Overall study results and their limits: Fewer insertions were carried by abundant cord blood beta clonotypes, a similar but weaker trend appeared in young adult naive repertoires, and no such trend appeared in memory repertoires. Conclusions relied on cross-sectional statistical analysis, since the same donors could not be followed over many years. Compared with coincidental sharing between unrelated individuals, an excess of low generation-probability sequences was observed among out-of-frame TCR alpha sequences shared between twins. Out-of-frame TCR alpha sharing in monozygotic twins was systematically underestimated by recombination models, whereas sharing between unrelated individuals was in agreement with the recombination models. In beta out-of-frame sequences, excess twin sharing was weaker, because having fewer shared sequences lowered the signal-to-noise ratio. Zero-insertion analyses could be partly confounded by invariant T cells such as MAIT and iNKT, though diverse VJ usage argued against such confounding for most clonotypes.

The same sample was also studied in work on T cells expressing NK-cell markers. The second source states: Three sorted T-cell subsets (CD3+CD56+NKG2C+, CD3+CD56+NKG2C- and CD3+CD56-NKG2C+) from fewer than 10 donors had their TCR beta-chain repertoires profiled. Among the eight sequenced donors, seven were HCMV-seropositive and one was HCMV-seronegative. In several experiments an anti-gammadeltaTCR antibody was added to restrict sorting to alphabetaTCR-expressing T cells. In roughly 6 donors, the dominant CD3+CD56+NKG2C+ clonotypes ranked among the top 10 CD8+ clonotypes, making up about 1.0-7.0% of CD8+ T cells. Those dominant clonotypes were again the most abundant among CD3+CD56-NKG2C+ cells in a handful of donors, at about 28.3-65%. Whether the expanded NKG2C-expressing T cell clones were specific for HCMV antigens was left unclear. The study sequenced eight donors, all healthy volunteers chosen at random: three men and five women. A commercial ELISA kit detecting HCMV-specific IgG in serum was used to determine HCMV serostatus. MIGEC handled demultiplexing of the reads and grouping by UMI, while MiTCR was used to assemble and quantify clonotypes. Only TCR cDNA sequences supported by at least two reads were kept to exclude erroneous sequences. The tcR package was used for downstream repertoire analysis, and clonotypes were matched across fractions by CDR3 nucleotide sequence plus V segment. VDJmatch was used to annotate antigen specificity against VDJdb, with one amino acid substitution in CDR3 permitted.

The V gene is TRBV6-6 and the J gene is TRBJ2-4, with the D gene possibly TRBD1 or TRBD2, each one fitting 7 bases. This sequence originates from a woman in her late teens or twenties in good health. Sequencing was done on a sample of CD4+ T cells sorted from blood. The CDR3 protein is CASRRLQGGSDIQYF. The nucleotides are TGTGCCAGCAGGCGACTCCAGGGGGGGTCGGACATTCAGTACTTC.